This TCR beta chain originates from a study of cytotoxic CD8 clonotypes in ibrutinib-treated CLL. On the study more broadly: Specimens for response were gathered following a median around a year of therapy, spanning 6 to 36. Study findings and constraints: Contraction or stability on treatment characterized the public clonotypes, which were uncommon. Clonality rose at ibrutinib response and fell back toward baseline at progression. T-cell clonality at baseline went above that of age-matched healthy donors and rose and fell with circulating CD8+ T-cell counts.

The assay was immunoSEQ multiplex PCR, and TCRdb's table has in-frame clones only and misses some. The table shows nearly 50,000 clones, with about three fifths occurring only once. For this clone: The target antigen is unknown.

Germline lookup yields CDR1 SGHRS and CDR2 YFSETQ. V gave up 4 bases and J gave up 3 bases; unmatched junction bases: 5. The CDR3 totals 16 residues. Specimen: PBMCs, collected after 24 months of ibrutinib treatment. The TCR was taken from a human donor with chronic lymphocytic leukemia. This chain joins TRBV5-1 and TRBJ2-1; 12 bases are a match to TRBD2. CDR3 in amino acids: CASSARTSGVYNEQFF. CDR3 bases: TGCGCCAGCAGCGCTCGGACTAGCGGGGTCTACAATGAGCAGTTCTTC. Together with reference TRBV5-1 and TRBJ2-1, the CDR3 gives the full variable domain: KAGVTQTPRYLIKTRGQQVTLSCSPISGHRSVSWYQQTPGQGLQFLFEYFSETQRNKGNFPGRFSGRQFSNSRSEMNVSTLELGDSALYLCASSARTSGVYNEQFFGPGTRLTVL.